These 21 T cell receptor beta chains were sequenced from one sample in a study of T cell changes during pregnancy in multiple sclerosis. Only in-frame clones appear in the TCRdb table, and some are missing; sequencing was by immunoSEQ multiplex PCR. Among about 34,000 clones listed, roughly 90% were seen once. Sequencing was performed on CD8+ T cells from peripheral blood mononuclear cells, taken in the third trimester of pregnancy. Every receptor here comes from a female donor with multiple sclerosis, enrolled in a pregnancy study.

V and J are TRBV25-1 and TRBJ1-1, with D perhaps matching TRBD1 (6 bases). Germline-derived CDR1 and CDR2 are MGHDK and SYGVNS. Trimming shortened V by 0 bases and J by 12 bases, and 26 bases separated the two germline ends. There are 17 residues in the CDR3. CDR3 sequence (DNA): TGTGCCAGCAGTGAATATTTACGGTCGGGGGGCGCTGAGGAAACTTTCTTT. It is translated as CASSEYLRSGGAEETFF.

Concerning this clone itself: With a much larger clone just one base away, this may be a read error. The sample carries other DNA sequences with the same CDR3. The chain couples TRBV13 to TRBJ2-1, with D possibly TRBD2 on 5 matching bases. Germline V gives CDR1 PRHDT, CDR2 FYEKMQ (reference sequence). CDR3 length: 14 amino acids. CDR3 residues: CASSFRGRNNEQFF. CDR3 in DNA: TGTGCCAGTAGCTTCCGGGGTCGGAACAATGAGCAGTTCTTC.

The table lists this clone with a few counts. The chain combines TRBV6-1 with TRBJ2-1; 10 nucleotides align to TRBD2. This CDR3 contains 15 residues. V shed 2 bases and J 6 bases; nucleotides not matched to a gene: 4. CDR1 and CDR2 from the germline V gene are MNHNS and SASEGT. Here the CDR3 reads CASSELAGAPNEQFF. CDR3 DNA: TGTGCCAGCAGTGAACTAGCGGGGGCCCCCAATGAGCAGTTCTTC.

This chain joins TRBV13 and TRBJ2-5, with 13 bases that match TRBD2. The V segment lost 4 bases and the J segment 2 bases; nucleotides outside the gene matches: 7. The CDR3 has 17 amino acids. CDR1 and CDR2 from the germline V gene are PRHDT and FYEKMQ (reference sequence). CDR3 in amino acids: CASSSLGLAGAQETQYF. The CDR3, as DNA: TGTGCCAGCAGCTCCCTAGGACTAGCGGGGGCACAAGAGACCCAGTACTTC.

The CDR3 nucleotides are TGTGCCAGCAGGTATAATGAAAAACTGTTTTTT. It is translated as CASRYNEKLFF. This sequence joins TRBV7-9 and TRBJ1-4; no definite D call. Germline values: CDR1 SEHNR, CDR2 FQNEAQ (reference sequence). With 6 bases removed from V and 4 bases from J, the gap between germline ends came to 3 bases. This CDR3 comprises 11 residues. The full variable domain, in which reference TRBV7-9 and TRBJ1-4 provide the parts outside the CDR3, is DTGVSQNPRHKITKRGQNVTFRCDPISEHNRLYWYRQTLGQGPEFLTYFQNEAQLEKSRLLSDRFSAERPKGSFSTLEIQRTEQGDSAMYLCASRYNEKLFFGSGTQLSVL.

This sequence joins TRBV28 and TRBJ1-4; 8 positions match TRBD1. Germline V gives CDR1 MDHEN, CDR2 SYDVKM. Trimming at V came to 7 bases and at J to 4 bases, leaving 5 bases not matched to a gene. The CDR3 loop spans 14 amino acids. The CDR3 protein is CASTEDRDNEKLFF. The DNA of the CDR3 is TGTGCCAGCACCGAGGACAGGGATAATGAAAAACTGTTTTTT. Together with reference TRBV28 and TRBJ1-4, the CDR3 gives the full variable domain: DVKVTQSSRYLVKRTGEKVFLECVQDMDHENMFWYRQDPGLGLRLIYFSYDVKMKEKGDIPEGYSVSREKKERFSLILESASTNQTSMYLCASTEDRDNEKLFFGSGTQLSVL.

V is TRBV6-1 and J is TRBJ2-7; TRBD1 matches 8 bases. The CDR3 is 15 amino acids. The V and J ends lost 6 bases and 2 bases, in that order; junction bases with no gene match: 9. The germline gives CDR1 MNHNS, CDR2 SASEGT. Written as DNA, the CDR3 is TGTGCCAGCAGAGAACAGGGGGATAATACCTACGAGCAGTACTTC. It translates to CASREQGDNTYEQYF.

This rearrangement joins TRBV7-9 to TRBJ2-3, with D perhaps matching TRBD1 (5 bases). Germline V gives CDR1 SEHNR, CDR2 FQNEAQ (reference sequence). The CDR3 extends over 15 amino acids. Trimming removed 5 bases from V and 3 bases from J, with 15 bases in between. The CDR3 DNA sequence: TGTGCCAGCAGCCCGGTTGAAGGGGCGACAGATACGCAGTATTTT. This codes for CASSPVEGATDTQYF.

This chain connects TRBV4-1 to TRBJ1-4; 7 nucleotides agree with TRBD1. Germline-derived CDR1 and CDR2 are MGHRA and YSYEKL. The CDR3 loop spans 16 amino acids. Losses at the gene ends were 5 bases for V and 7 bases for J; bases not matched to a gene: 13. The CDR3 sequence is CASSAKAQGVFEKLFF. As DNA, the CDR3 is TGCGCCAGCAGCGCCAAGGCCCAGGGGGTTTTTGAAAAACTGTTTTTT.

The chain uses TRBV27 and TRBJ1-5; maybe TRBD1 (6 bases). The germline gives CDR1 MNHEY, CDR2 SMNVEV (reference sequence). The CDR3 has 14 amino acids. The ends were cut back, 3 bases at V and 2 bases at J, with 8 bases in the middle. The CDR3 region is CASSLSGGNQPQHF. The CDR3 nucleotides read TGTGCCAGCAGTTTGTCAGGGGGCAATCAGCCCCAGCATTTT.

This chain connects TRBV4-3 to TRBJ1-3; D is possibly TRBD1 (6 bases). V shed 5 bases and J shed 6 bases, with 20 bases lying between them. This CDR3 spans 16 amino acids. Germline V gives CDR1 LGHNA, CDR2 YSLEER. The CDR3 sequence: CASSFRSVGGENTIYF. As DNA, the CDR3 is TGCGCCAGCAGCTTCCGAAGTGTAGGGGGGGAAAACACCATATATTTT.

The CDR3 DNA sequence: TGCAGCGTTGAACCAGGGAACACCGGGGAGCTGTTTTTT. Translated: CSVEPGNTGELFF. The J gene is TRBJ2-2, the V gene TRBV29-1; no clear D. CDR3 length equals 13 residues. V lost 2 bases, J lost 1 base, and 5 bases lay in between. Germline V gene data show CDR1 as SQVTM and CDR2 as ANQGSEA.

This clone was counted a single time. This rearrangement joins TRBV11-2 to TRBJ2-5; 9 positions match TRBD2. Germline loops: CDR1 SGHAT, CDR2 FQNNGV. The CDR3 covers 17 residues. With 7 bases clipped from V and 0 bases from J, the junction kept 12 bases outside the gene matches. CDR3: CASTYGLAGPYQETQYF. CDR3 nucleotide sequence: TGTGCCAGCACATACGGCCTAGCGGGACCCTACCAAGAGACCCAGTACTTC.

As for this clone: Relative to the germline gene, one junction end is altered; a read error may explain this. The rearrangement uses TRBV27 and TRBJ1-1; D is undetermined. Germline V lookup: CDR1 MNHEY, CDR2 SMNVEV (reference sequence). This CDR3 has 19 amino acids. The CDR3 region is CASSLSPPGRLSMNTEAFF. CDR3 DNA: TGTGCCAGCAGTCTATCGCCCCCAGGTCGATTGAGCATGAACACTGAAGCTTTCTTT.

The J gene is TRBJ1-1, the V gene TRBV27, with TRBD1 matching 7 bases. The CDR3 length is 15 residues. The V gene end was trimmed by 10 bases and the J gene end by 0 bases; junction bases not matched to a gene: 11. Germline CDR1 reads MNHEY; CDR2 reads SMNVEV (reference sequence). CDR3 DNA sequence: TGTGCCACCTTATCGACAGGGTTCATGAACACTGAAGCTTTCTTT. Translated, it gives CATLSTGFMNTEAFF.

The gene calls are TRBV15 and TRBJ1-2; unclear D gene. The germline V gene has CDR1 LNHNV and CDR2 YYDKDF (reference sequence). CDR3 length equals 14 residues. V was clipped by 0 bases and J by 6 bases, with 11 bases between them. CDR3 residues: CATSRDIPVDGYTF. In DNA, the CDR3 is TGTGCCACCAGCAGAGATATCCCGGTTGATGGCTACACCTTC.

This clone appeared a single time. The rearrangement uses TRBV7-2 and TRBJ1-1, with D tentatively TRBD1 (5 bases). The CDR3 extends over 11 amino acids. V shed 2 bases and J shed 8 bases, with 6 bases lying between them. From germline, CDR1 is SGHTA and CDR2 FQGNSA. The DNA of the CDR3 is TGTGCCAGCAGCTTAAACAGGGAAGCTTTCTTT. Encoded protein: CASSLNREAFF.

This clone has more than one count but fewer than ten. CDR3 in DNA: TGTGCCAGCAGTGACGGACAGGGGAACACTGAAGCTTTCTTT. Protein: CASSDGQGNTEAFF. This sequence joins TRBV2 and TRBJ1-1, with 8 bases matching TRBD1. Germline values: CDR1 SNHLY, CDR2 FYNNEI. V dropped 3 bases and J dropped 1; count of bases not matched to a gene: 1. The CDR3 spans 14 residues. Full variable domain (outside the CDR3, taken from reference TRBV2 and TRBJ1-1): EPEVTQTPSHQVTQMGQEVILRCVPISNHLYFYWYRQILGQKVEFLVSFYNNEISEKSEIFDDQFSVERPDGSNFTLKIRSTKLEDSAMYFCASSDGQGNTEAFFGQGTRLTVV.

The chain combines TRBV10-3 with TRBJ2-7, with 8 bases that match TRBD1. Trimming removed 10 bases from V and 2 bases from J; junction bases left unmatched: 7. CDR1 is ENHRY, CDR2 SYGVKD, per germline. The CDR3 extends over 13 amino acids. CDR3 coding DNA: TGTGCCACCATGGGACAGGCAACCTACGAGCAGTACTTC. It translates to CATMGQATYEQYF.

The genes are TRBV15 and TRBJ2-1; D remains ambiguous. V shed 5 bases and J shed 0 bases, with 17 bases lying between them. From germline, CDR1 is LNHNV and CDR2 YYDKDF (reference sequence). The CDR3 consists of 17 residues. The CDR3 is CATSPEGAPSSYNEQFF. In DNA, the CDR3 is TGTGCCACCAGCCCCGAAGGAGCCCCGAGCTCCTACAATGAGCAGTTCTTC.

CDR3 protein: CASSAPDRRNTIYF. The CDR3 coding sequence is TGTGCCAGCAGCGCTCCCGACAGAAGAAACACCATATATTTT. This chain links TRBV9 with TRBJ1-3; TRBD1 might be the D (5 bases). Trimming removed 3 bases from V and 5 bases from J, with 12 bases in between. This CDR3 contains 14 residues. Germline assignment: CDR1 SGDLS and CDR2 YYNGEE. Looking up the rest from reference TRBV9 and TRBJ1-3 gives the full variable domain: DSGVTQTPKHLITATGQRVTLRCSPRSGDLSVYWYQQSLDQGLQFLIQYYNGEERAKGNILERFSAQQFPDLHSELNLSSLELGDSALYFCASSAPDRRNTIYFGEGSWLTVV.